This is a list of T cell receptor beta chains from one sample in a study of cytomegalovirus exposure and HLA in healthy donors. Measured with immunoSEQ multiplex PCR; TCRdb has only the in-frame clones, and not every one. The table shows about 120,000 clones, with about 76% occurring only once. The material sequenced was PBMCs. These TCRs come from a woman in her twenties or thirties in good health and CMV-seronegative. Both conserved end residues are part of each CDR3. Fields, in order: V gene, clone size, D gene, J gene, CDR3 protein, CDR3 DNA. A D gene is named only where the DNA matches it firmly. For some rows the clone size is stated as once, few or many, or as a class when expanded; others skip it.

>TRBV2|.|TRBD1|TRBJ2-7
CASTQQGAIYEQYF
TGTGCCAGCACCCAACAGGGGGCAATCTACGAGCAGTACTTC
>TRBV18|.|TRBD1|TRBJ1-1
CASSRGQGSTEAFF
TGTGCCAGCTCGCGGGGACAGGGTAGCACTGAAGCTTTCTTT
>TRBV7-6|.|TRBD2|TRBJ2-7
CASSLGGGTSGGEQYF
TGTGCCAGCAGCTTAGGGGGGGGGACTAGCGGGGGCGAGCAGTACTTC
>TRBV10-3|.|.|TRBJ2-3
CASLGTQTDTQYF
TGTGCCAGCCTCGGGACTCAGACAGATACGCAGTATTTT
>TRBV28|.|TRBD2|TRBJ2-5
CASSLPPPFGGEQYF
TGTGCCAGCAGTTTACCCCCCCCCTTCGGGGGGGAGCAGTACTTC
>TRBV19|.|TRBD2|TRBJ2-1
CASSMTSDNEQFF
TGTGCCAGTAGTATGACTAGCGACAATGAGCAGTTCTTC
>TRBV7-9|.|TRBD2|TRBJ2-1
CASSQPGLADVNEQFF
TGTGCCAGCAGCCAACCAGGACTAGCGGACGTGAATGAGCAGTTCTTC
>TRBV13|.|TRBD2|TRBJ2-3
CASSLGPGLAGGSTDTQYF
TGTGCCAGCAGCTTAGGCCCGGGACTAGCGGGGGGGAGCACAGATACGCAGTATTTT
>TRBV27|.|TRBD2|TRBJ2-1
CASRSGRGGYNEQFF
TGTGCCAGCAGAAGCGGGAGAGGGGGATACAATGAGCAGTTCTTC
>TRBV4-2|.|TRBD2|TRBJ2-3
CASSQDPAGGSTDTQYF
TGTGCCAGCAGCCAAGACCCAGCGGGAGGGAGCACAGATACGCAGTATTTT
>TRBV14|.|.|TRBJ2-1
CASSLRGLYNEQFF
TGTGCCAGCAGCTTGCGGGGTCTTTACAATGAGCAGTTCTTC
>TRBV28|few|.|TRBJ1-2
CASRLTPEGYTF
TGTGCCAGCAGACTGACCCCGGAGGGCTACACCTTC
>TRBV5-1|.|TRBD2|TRBJ2-5
CASSLALAGPGETQYF
TGCGCCAGCAGCTTGGCGCTAGCGGGCCCCGGGGAGACCCAGTACTTC
>TRBV6-1|.|.|TRBJ2-5
CASSDLGGETQYF
TGTGCCAGCAGTGACCTTGGGGGGGAGACCCAGTACTTC
>TRBV27|once|TRBD2|TRBJ2-7
CASSPLAGGTYEQYF
TGTGCCAGCAGCCCCCTAGCGGGGGGAACCTACGAGCAGTACTTC
>TRBV27|.|TRBD1|TRBJ1-5
CASSLDRGSAQPQHF
TGTGCCAGCAGTTTGGACAGGGGATCGGCTCAGCCCCAGCATTTT
>TRBV5-6|.|TRBD2|TRBJ2-1
CSSGRSYNEQFF
TGTTCAAGCGGGAGGTCATACAATGAGCAGTTCTTC
>TRBV4-1|.|.|TRBJ2-1
CASSPSKESLAYNEQFF
TGCGCCAGCAGCCCCTCAAAGGAGTCACTCGCCTACAATGAGCAGTTCTTC
>TRBV19|.|TRBD2|TRBJ2-1
CASSSSMGLAGDEQFF
TGTGCCAGTAGTTCCTCAATGGGACTAGCGGGAGATGAGCAGTTCTTC
>TRBV6-4|.|TRBD1|TRBJ1-5
CASSATGQGNQPQHF
TGTGCCAGCAGTGCGACAGGACAGGGCAATCAGCCCCAGCATTTT
>TRBV18|.|.|TRBJ2-7
CASSPGQSYEQYF
TGTGCCAGCTCACCTGGACAATCCTACGAGCAGTACTTC
>TRBV10-3|.|TRBD2|TRBJ2-3
CAISEPAGREGSTDTQYF
TGTGCCATCAGTGAGCCCGCGGGGCGGGAGGGCTCGACAGATACGCAGTATTTT
>TRBV28|.|.|TRBJ1-5
CASRRGTSINQPQHF
TGTGCCAGCAGACGCGGGACCTCAATTAATCAGCCCCAGCATTTT
>TRBV27|.|TRBD1|TRBJ2-7
CASSPRQGSYEQYF
TGTGCCAGCAGTCCCCGACAGGGCTCCTACGAGCAGTACTTC
>TRBV5-1|.|TRBD1|TRBJ1-3
CASSGGTGSGNTIYF
TGCGCCAGCAGCGGGGGGACAGGGTCTGGAAACACCATATATTTT
>TRBV14|.|.|TRBJ2-3
CASSQGAAGSIMQYF
TGTGCCAGCAGCCAAGGGGCAGCGGGCAGCATTATGCAGTATTTT
>TRBV28|.|.|TRBJ1-5
CASSSGGAGQPQHF
TGTGCCAGCAGCTCGGGAGGGGCCGGCCAGCCCCAGCATTTT
>TRBV5-1|.|.|TRBJ2-3
CASSLPTLYTQYF
TGCGCCAGCAGCTTACCGACTCTGTATACGCAGTATTTT
>TRBV15|.|TRBD1|TRBJ2-5
CATSSDGTGGETQYF
TGTGCCACCAGCAGTGACGGGACAGGGGGAGAGACCCAGTACTTC
>TRBV27|.|TRBD2|TRBJ2-2
CASSFPASGTGELFF
TGTGCCAGCAGTTTCCCGGCTAGCGGCACCGGGGAGCTGTTTTTT
>TRBV25-1|.|TRBD1|TRBJ1-4
CASSDVGGAGEKLFF
TGTGCCAGCAGTGACGTAGGGGGCGCAGGTGAAAAACTGTTTTTT
>TRBV27|.|TRBD2|TRBJ2-3
CASSFTHRTSGTDLDTQYF
TGTGCCAGCAGTTTTACACACCGGACTAGCGGGACCGATTTGGATACGCAGTATTTT
>TRBV7-8|few|TRBD1|TRBJ1-1
CASSLRGQKLNTEAFF
TGTGCCAGCAGCTTAAGGGGACAGAAATTGAACACTGAAGCTTTCTTT